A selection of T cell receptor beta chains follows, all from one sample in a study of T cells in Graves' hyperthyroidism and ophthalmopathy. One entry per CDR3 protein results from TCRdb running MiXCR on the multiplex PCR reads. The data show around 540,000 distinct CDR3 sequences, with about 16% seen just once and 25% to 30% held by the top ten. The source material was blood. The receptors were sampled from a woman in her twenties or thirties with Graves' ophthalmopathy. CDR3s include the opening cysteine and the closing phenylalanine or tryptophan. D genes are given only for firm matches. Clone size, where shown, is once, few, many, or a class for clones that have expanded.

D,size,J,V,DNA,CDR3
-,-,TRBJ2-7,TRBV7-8,TGTGCCAGCAGCTTTTCGAGCTTTCCGGGCCCCTACGAGCAGTACTTC,CASSFSSFPGPYEQYF
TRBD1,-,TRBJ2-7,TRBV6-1,TGTGCCAGCAGCGGACAGGCAAGAGAAGACGAGCAGTACTTC,CASSGQAREDEQYF
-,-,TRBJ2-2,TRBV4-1,TGCGCCAGCAGCCGATACAGGTCAGCGAACACCGGGGAGCTGTTTTTT,CASSRYRSANTGELFF
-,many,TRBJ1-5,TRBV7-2,TGTGCCAGCAGCTCCTCGACAGGTAATCAGCCCCAGCATTTT,CASSSSTGNQPQHF
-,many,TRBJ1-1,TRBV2,TGTGCCAGCAGATTTACACAGAACACTGAAGCTTTCTTT,CASRFTQNTEAFF
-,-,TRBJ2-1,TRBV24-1,TGTGCCACCAGTGGGGGAGACAGTCCCTACAATGAGCAGTTCTTC,CATSGGDSPYNEQFF
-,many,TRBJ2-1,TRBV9,TGTGCCAGCAGCGTAGATGTCGGTGAGCAGTTCTTC,CASSVDVGEQFF
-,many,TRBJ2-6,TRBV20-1,TGCAGTGCTAGCCCTGCAGGGGGAGGACCTAACTCTGGGGCCAACGTCCTGACTTTC,CSASPAGGGPNSGANVLTF
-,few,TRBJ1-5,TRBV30,TGTGCCTGGAGTCTTCAGACAAATCAGCCCCAGCATTTT,CAWSLQTNQPQHF
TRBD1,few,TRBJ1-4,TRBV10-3,TGTGCCATCAGAGGAGACAGGGTTAATGAAAAACTGTTTTTT,CAIRGDRVNEKLFF
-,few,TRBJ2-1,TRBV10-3,TGTGCCATGGGAGAGGATCAGTCCTACAATGAGCAGTTCTTC,CAMGEDQSYNEQFF
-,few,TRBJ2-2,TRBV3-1,TGTGCCAGCAGCCAAGAAGGGGGGGAGGGCCGCGCCACCGGGGAGCTGTTTTTT,CASSQEGGEGRATGELFF
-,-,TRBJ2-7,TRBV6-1,TGTGCCAGCACCAAATATAGGGGGGCTCCCTCCTACGAGCAGTACTTC,CASTKYRGAPSYEQYF
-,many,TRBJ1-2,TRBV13,TGTGCCAGCAGCCGAAGTCCCTATGGCTACACCTTC,CASSRSPYGYTF
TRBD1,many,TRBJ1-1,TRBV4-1,TGCGCCAGCAAAAGGGGGCCAGCGAACACTGAAGCTTTCTTT,CASKRGPANTEAFF
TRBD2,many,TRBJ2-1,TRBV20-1,TGCAGTGCTAGATATAGCGGGAGGGCCTCTTACAATGAGCAGTTCTTC,CSARYSGRASYNEQFF
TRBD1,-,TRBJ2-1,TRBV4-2,TGTGCCAGCAGCCAAGGTGGTCGGGGAGCCCCAGGGGGCGATGAGCAGTCCTTC,CASSQGGRGAPGGDEQSF
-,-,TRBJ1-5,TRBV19,TGTGCCAGTAGTAACACACCAAATCAGCCCCAGCATTTT,CASSNTPNQPQHF
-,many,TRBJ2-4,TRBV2,TGTGCCAGCAGGCGGGACTGGGCCATGAACATTCAGTACTTC,CASRRDWAMNIQYF
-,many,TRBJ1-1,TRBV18,TGTGCCAGCTCACCTCAGACAGGACCACTCACTGAAGCTTTCTTT,CASSPQTGPLTEAFF
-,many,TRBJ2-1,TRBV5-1,TGCGCCAGCATGGAGGGATGGTCCTACAATGAGCAGTTCTTC,CASMEGWSYNEQFF
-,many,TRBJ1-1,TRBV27,TGTGCCAGCAGTTTATTGGGGGTAAGTGGGAACACTGAAGCTTTCTTT,CASSLLGVSGNTEAFF
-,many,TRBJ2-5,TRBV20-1,TGCAGTGCTAGAGTGGCTGGGGGAGGAGAGACCCAGTACTTC,CSARVAGGGETQYF
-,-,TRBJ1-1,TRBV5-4,TGTGCCAGCAGCTTAGGGGTGGCTGAAGCTTTCTTT,CASSLGVAEAFF
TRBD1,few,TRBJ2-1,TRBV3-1,TGTGCCAGCAGTCTTGACAGGGGTCGTCTAGCAGGACGCGGTGAGCAGTTCTTC,CASSLDRGRLAGRGEQFF
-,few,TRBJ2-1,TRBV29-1,TGCAGCGTCTCCGACAGGAATGAGCAGTTCTTC,CSVSDRNEQFF
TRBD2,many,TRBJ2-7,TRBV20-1,TGCAGTGTCCGGTTTGAGCGGGAGATCGACGAGCAGTACTTC,CSVRFEREIDEQYF
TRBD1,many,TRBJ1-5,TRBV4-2,TGTGCCAGCAGCCACCCCGGGACAGACAATCAGCCCCAGCATTTT,CASSHPGTDNQPQHF
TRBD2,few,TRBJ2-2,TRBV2,TGTGCCAGCAGTGATATTAGCGGGAAGAACACCGGGGAGCTGTTTTTT,CASSDISGKNTGELFF
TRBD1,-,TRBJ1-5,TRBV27,TGTGCCAGCAGGCCGGGACAGGGATACAATCAGCCCCAGCATTTT,CASRPGQGYNQPQHF
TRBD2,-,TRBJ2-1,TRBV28,TGTGTCAGCAGTTTGAGCGGGGATCATCGAAACAATGAGCAGTTCTTC,CVSSLSGDHRNNEQFF
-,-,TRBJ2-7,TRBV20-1,TGCAGTGCTAGGAAATTACGACAGATCCCCTCCTACGAGCAGTACTTC,CSARKLRQIPSYEQYF
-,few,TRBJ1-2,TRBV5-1,TGCGCCAGCAGCCAGCGGTACCGCTATGGCTACACCTTC,CASSQRYRYGYTF
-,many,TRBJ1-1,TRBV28,TGTGCCAGCGTACAGACGAACACTGAAGCTTTCTTT,CASVQTNTEAFF
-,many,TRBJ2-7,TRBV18,TGTGCCAGCTCACCGGGCTACGAGCAGTACTTC,CASSPGYEQYF
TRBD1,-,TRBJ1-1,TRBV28,TGTGCCAGCAGCGCAGGGGGTTCGGACACTGAAGCTTTCTTT,CASSAGGSDTEAFF
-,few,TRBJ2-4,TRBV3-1,TGTGCCAGCAGCCAAGATCGGAAAAACATTCAGTACTTC,CASSQDRKNIQYF